The present T cell receptor (beta chain) was sequenced within a study of control samples from healthy donors and cancer patients. This table comes from immunoSEQ multiplex PCR, and its TCRdb copy is limited to in-frame clones, with some not included. The sample includes fewer than 60,000 clones, around 87% of them seen just once. The receptor was isolated from a woman aged 55-70 years with lung cancer. The specimen sequenced was PBMCs.

The CDR3 sequence: CASRSTGADTQYF. DNA of the CDR3: TGTGCCAGCCGGAGTACAGGGGCCGATACGCAGTATTTT. V and J are TRBV6-6 and TRBJ2-3; 7 nucleotides line up with TRBD1. Trimming took 8 bases from V and 6 from J; bases not matched to a gene: 8. CDR1 and CDR2 (germline): MNHNY, SVGAGI (reference sequence). The CDR3 runs 13 residues.